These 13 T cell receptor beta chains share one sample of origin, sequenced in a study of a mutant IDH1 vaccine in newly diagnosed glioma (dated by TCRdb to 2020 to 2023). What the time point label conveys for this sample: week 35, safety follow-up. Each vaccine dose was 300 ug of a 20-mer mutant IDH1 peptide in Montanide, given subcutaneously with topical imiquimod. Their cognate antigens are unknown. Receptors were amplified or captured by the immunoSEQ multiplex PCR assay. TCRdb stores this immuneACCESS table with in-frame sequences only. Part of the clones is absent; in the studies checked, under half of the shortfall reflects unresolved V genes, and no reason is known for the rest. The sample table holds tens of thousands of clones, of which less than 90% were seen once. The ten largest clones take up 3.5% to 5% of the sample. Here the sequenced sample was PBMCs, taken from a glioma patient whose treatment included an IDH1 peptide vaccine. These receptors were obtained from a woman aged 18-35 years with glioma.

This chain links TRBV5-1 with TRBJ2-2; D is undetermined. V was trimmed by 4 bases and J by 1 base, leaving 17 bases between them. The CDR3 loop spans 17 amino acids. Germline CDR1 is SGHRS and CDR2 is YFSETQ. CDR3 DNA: TGCGCCAGCAGCCTGGGTGTCACAGCTTGGAACACCGGGGAGCTGTTTTTT. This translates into CASSLGVTAWNTGELFF.

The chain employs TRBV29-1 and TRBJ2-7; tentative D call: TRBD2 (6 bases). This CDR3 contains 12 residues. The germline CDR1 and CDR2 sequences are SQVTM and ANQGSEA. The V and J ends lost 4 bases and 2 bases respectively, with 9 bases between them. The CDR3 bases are TGCAGCGTTGCGGCTAGCGCCTACGAGCAGTACTTC. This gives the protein CSVAASAYEQYF.

CDR3 sequence reads: CASRQTSGGPYEQYF. CDR3 bases: TGTGCCAGCAGGCAAACCAGCGGGGGGCCTTACGAGCAGTACTTC. This chain joins TRBV2 and TRBJ2-7; 9 bases match TRBD2. From germline, CDR1 is SNHLY and CDR2 FYNNEI. This CDR3 is 15 amino acids long. Trimming at V came to 6 bases and at J to 4 bases, leaving 10 bases not matched to a gene.

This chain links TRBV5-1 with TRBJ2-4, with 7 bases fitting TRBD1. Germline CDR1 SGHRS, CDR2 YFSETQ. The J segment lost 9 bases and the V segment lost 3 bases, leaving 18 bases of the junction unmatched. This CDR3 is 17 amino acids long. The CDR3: CASSYDTRQGGRGIQYF. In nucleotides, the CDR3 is TGCGCCAGCAGCTACGATACTCGACAGGGCGGTCGGGGCATTCAGTACTTC.

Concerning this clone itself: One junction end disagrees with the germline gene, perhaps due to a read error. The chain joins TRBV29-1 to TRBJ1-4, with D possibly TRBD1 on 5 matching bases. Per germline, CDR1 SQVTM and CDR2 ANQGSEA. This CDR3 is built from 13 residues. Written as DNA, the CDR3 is TGCAGCGCCGGTCGACAGTATAATGAAAAGCTGTTTTTT. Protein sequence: CSAGRQYNEKLFF.

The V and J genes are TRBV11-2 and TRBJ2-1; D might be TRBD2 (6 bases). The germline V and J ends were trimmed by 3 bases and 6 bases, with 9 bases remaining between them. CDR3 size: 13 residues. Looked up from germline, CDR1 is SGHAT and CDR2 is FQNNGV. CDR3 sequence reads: CASSLGGVNEQFF. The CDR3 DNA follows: TGTGCCAGCAGCTTGGGAGGTGTCAATGAGCAGTTCTTC. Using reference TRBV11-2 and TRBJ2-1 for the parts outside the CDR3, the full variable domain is EAGVAQSPRYKIIEKRQSVAFWCNPISGHATLYWYQQILGQGPKLLIQFQNNGVVDDSQLPKDRFSAERLKGVDSTLKIQPAKLEDSAVYLCASSLGGVNEQFFGPGTRLTVL.

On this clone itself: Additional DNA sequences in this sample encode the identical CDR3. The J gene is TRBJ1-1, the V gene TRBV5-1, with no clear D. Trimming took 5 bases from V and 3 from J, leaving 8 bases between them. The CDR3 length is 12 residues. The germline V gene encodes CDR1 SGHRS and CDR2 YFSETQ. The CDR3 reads CASSTGYTEAFF. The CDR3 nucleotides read TGCGCCAGCAGTACGGGATACACTGAAGCTTTCTTT.

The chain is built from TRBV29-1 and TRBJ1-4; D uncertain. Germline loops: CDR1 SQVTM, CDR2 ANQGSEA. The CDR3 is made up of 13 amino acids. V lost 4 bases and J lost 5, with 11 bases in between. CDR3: CSVGSLGNEKLFF. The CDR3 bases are TGCAGCGTTGGATCTCTGGGCAATGAAAAACTGTTTTTT.

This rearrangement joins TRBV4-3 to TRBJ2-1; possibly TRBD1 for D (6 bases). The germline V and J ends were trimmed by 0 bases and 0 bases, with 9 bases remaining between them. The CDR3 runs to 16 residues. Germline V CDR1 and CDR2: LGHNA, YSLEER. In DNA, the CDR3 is TGCGCCAGCAGCCAAGAGGGGGCACCCTCCTACAATGAGCAGTTCTTC. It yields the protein CASSQEGAPSYNEQFF.

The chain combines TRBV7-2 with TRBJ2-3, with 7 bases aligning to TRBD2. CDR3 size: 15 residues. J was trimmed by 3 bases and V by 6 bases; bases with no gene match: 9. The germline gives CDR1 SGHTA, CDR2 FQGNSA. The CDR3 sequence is CASSFREGRTDTQYF. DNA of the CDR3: TGTGCCAGCAGTTTCAGGGAGGGCCGTACAGATACGCAGTATTTT. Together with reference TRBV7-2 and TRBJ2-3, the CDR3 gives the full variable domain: GAGVSQSPSNKVTEKGKDVELRCDPISGHTALYWYRQSLGQGLEFLIYFQGNSAPDKSGLPSDRFSAERTGGSVSTLTIQRTQQEDSAVYLCASSFREGRTDTQYFGPGTRLTVL.

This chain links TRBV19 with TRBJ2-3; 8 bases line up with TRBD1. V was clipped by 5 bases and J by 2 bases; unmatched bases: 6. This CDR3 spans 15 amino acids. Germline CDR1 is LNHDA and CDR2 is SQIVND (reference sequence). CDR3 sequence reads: CASSPWTGNTDTQYF. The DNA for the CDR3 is TGTGCCAGTAGTCCCTGGACAGGGAACACAGATACGCAGTATTTT. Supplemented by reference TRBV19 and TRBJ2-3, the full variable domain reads DGGITQSPKYLFRKEGQNVTLSCEQNLNHDAMYWYRQDPGQGLRLIYYSQIVNDFQKGDIAEGYSVSREKKESFPLTVTSAQKNPTAFYLCASSPWTGNTDTQYFGPGTRLTVL.

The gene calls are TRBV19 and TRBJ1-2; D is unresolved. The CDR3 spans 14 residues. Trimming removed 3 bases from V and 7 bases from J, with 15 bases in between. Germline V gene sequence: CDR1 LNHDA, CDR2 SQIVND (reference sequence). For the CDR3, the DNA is TGTGCCAGTAGTATTAGGATTATTGGTCCTGGCTACACCTTC. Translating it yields CASSIRIIGPGYTF.

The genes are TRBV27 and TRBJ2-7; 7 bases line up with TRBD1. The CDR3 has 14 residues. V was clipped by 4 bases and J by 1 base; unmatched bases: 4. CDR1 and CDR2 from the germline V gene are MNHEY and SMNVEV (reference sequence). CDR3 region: CASSYRGQSYEQYF. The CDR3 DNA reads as TGTGCCAGCAGTTACAGGGGACAATCCTACGAGCAGTACTTC.